Below, 2 T cell receptor beta chains from the same sample are listed, as sequenced in a study of blood T cell repertoires in COVID-19. Assay used: immunoSEQ multiplex PCR; TCRdb lists only in-frame clones, some missing. This sample has 270,000 or so clones, with 82% found just once. Sequencing input: peripheral blood. Receptor source: a woman aged 18 to 35 with acute or convalescent COVID-19.

V and J are TRBV5-8 and TRBJ2-2; 9 bases agree with TRBD1. With 2 bases clipped from V and 1 base from J, the junction kept 3 bases outside the gene matches. CDR3 size: 16 residues. Germline CDR1 is SGHTS and CDR2 is YDEGEE. As DNA, the CDR3 is TGTGCCAGCAGCTTCTACAGGGGGCAGAACACCGGGGAGCTGTTTTTT. Its protein is CASSFYRGQNTGELFF. The variable domain in full, with the rest retrieved from reference TRBV5-8 and TRBJ2-2, is EAGVTQSPTHLIKTRGQQATLRCSPISGHTSVYWYQQALGLGLQFLLWYDEGEERNRGNFPPRFSGRQFPNYSSELNVNALELEDSALYLCASSFYRGQNTGELFFGEGSRLTVL.

This clone was seen a few times. The chain employs TRBV7-2 and TRBJ2-3; 10 bases are shared with TRBD1. Germline V gene data show CDR1 as SGHTA and CDR2 as FQGNSA. The CDR3 is 18 residues long. J gave up 1 base and V 3 bases, and 10 bases lay outside the gene matches. CDR3 loop: CASSLADRGMLRTDTQYF. The CDR3 DNA is TGTGCCAGCAGCTTGGCGGACAGGGGGATGTTACGCACAGATACGCAGTATTTT.